These T cell receptor beta chains were read from a single sample in a study of blood T cell repertoires in COVID-19. The method was immunoSEQ multiplex PCR; TCRdb's version includes in-frame clones alone and lacks a portion of them. The sample lists 170,000 or so clones; 85% to 90% were seen once. Source material: PBMCs or T cells enriched from blood (not recorded which). These receptors all come from a man aged 40-55 years who had recovered from COVID-19. CDR3s include the opening cysteine and the closing phenylalanine or tryptophan. D genes are given only for firm matches. Size is stated for part of the rows, as once, few or many counts, or as a class when the clone is expanded.

clone size	D gene	V gene	J gene	CDR3 DNA	CDR3 protein
few	TRBD1	TRBV19	TRBJ2-1	TGTGCCAGTAGGCAAGACAGGGGAGAAGAGCAGTTCTTC	CASRQDRGEEQFF
NA	TRBD1	TRBV2	TRBJ1-2	TGTGCCAGCAGTAAGACGACAGGGGTCCTCTCCACCTTC	CASSKTTGVLSTF
NA	NA	TRBV11-2	TRBJ1-2	TGTGCCAGCAGCTTCAGCAGGTCGTATGGCTACACCTTC	CASSFSRSYGYTF
NA	TRBD1	TRBV28	TRBJ2-7	TGTGCCAGCAATGGGGACCGCGGGACAGGGGCCCACGAGCAGTACTTC	CASNGDRGTGAHEQYF
NA	NA	TRBV28	TRBJ1-1	TGTGCCAGCAGTTTAAGCGGGAGCACTGAAGCTTTCTTT	CASSLSGSTEAFF
once	NA	TRBV12-5	TRBJ2-7	TGTGCTAGTGGTTTGGTAGTGAGCCGCTCCTACGAGCAGTACTTC	CASGLVVSRSYEQYF
NA	NA	TRBV30	TRBJ1-2	TGTGCCTGGAGTGTGAGGGAAGGCTACACCTTC	CAWSVREGYTF
once	NA	TRBV27	TRBJ1-6	TGTGCCAGCAGTAGGAGGGAAGGACATAATTCACCCCTCCACTTT	CASSRREGHNSPLHF
NA	TRBD1	TRBV2	TRBJ2-7	TGTGCCAGCAACACCGGGACAGGGGACGAGCAGTACTTC	CASNTGTGDEQYF
NA	NA	TRBV19	TRBJ1-2	TGTGCCAGTAGGGTTGGAGACGGGGGCTACACCTTC	CASRVGDGGYTF
once	NA	TRBV7-9	TRBJ2-2	TGTGCCATCAGGTCAATTAGGGGAGGCACCGGGGAGCTGTTTTTT	CAIRSIRGGTGELFF
NA	NA	TRBV28	TRBJ2-5	TGTGCCAGCGGGCGCGGGACCATACAAGAGACCCAGTACTTC	CASGRGTIQETQYF
once	TRBD1	TRBV24-1	TRBJ2-1	TGTGCCACCAGTGACCCGGGACAGCTGACCAATGAGCAGTTCTTC	CATSDPGQLTNEQFF
NA	NA	TRBV20-1	TRBJ2-3	TGCAGTGCGCGGGACACAGATACGCAGTATTTT	CSARDTDTQYF
NA	NA	TRBV6-5	TRBJ1-1	TGTGCCAGCATCTTGAACACTGAAGCTTTCTTT	CASILNTEAFF
NA	NA	TRBV6-5	TRBJ1-3	TGTGCCAGCAGTTACTCCGCCCCGAGCTCTGGAAACACCATATATTTT	CASSYSAPSSGNTIYF
NA	NA	TRBV14	TRBJ1-3	TGTGCCAGCAGCCCCGGTTTTGGAAACACCATATATTTT	CASSPGFGNTIYF
NA	TRBD1	TRBV29-1	TRBJ1-1	TGCAGCGTGGGACAGATGAACACTGAAGCTTTCTTT	CSVGQMNTEAFF
NA	NA	TRBV19	TRBJ1-5	TGTGCCAGTAGTTACACCTCCTTTGAGCCCCAGCATTTT	CASSYTSFEPQHF
NA	TRBD1	TRBV27	TRBJ2-7	TGTGCCAGCAGTAACGGACAGGGAGCCCCCTACGAGCAGTACTTC	CASSNGQGAPYEQYF
NA	TRBD2	TRBV30	TRBJ2-3	TGTGCCTGGACCCGGACTAGCGGGACTGGAGATACGCAGTATTTT	CAWTRTSGTGDTQYF
NA	TRBD1	TRBV9	TRBJ2-7	TGTGCCAGCAGCGTAGGGACAGGGGGCGAGCAGTACTTC	CASSVGTGGEQYF
NA	NA	TRBV12-3/TRBV12-4	TRBJ1-2	TGTGCCAGCAGTCAGACAGTTAACTATGGCTACACCTTC	CASSQTVNYGYTF
once	NA	TRBV7-9	TRBJ1-5	TGTGCCAGCAGCTTAGCGGGGGCCAATCAGCCCCAGCATTTT	CASSLAGANQPQHF